Presented here are 31 T cell receptor beta chains from one specimen sequenced in a study of blood T cells in healthy people across ages. Combining a sample-barcoded 5' primer with a J-beta primer mix, a second PCR ran for about 7 to 11 cycles. One entry per CDR3 protein results from TCRdb running MiXCR on the 5' RACE reads. The sample has hundreds of thousands of distinct CDR3 sequences, under 25% seen once. The sequenced sample was blood. These receptors all come from a man between 65 and 85 years old in good health.

The genes are TRBV7-6 and TRBJ2-5, with D perhaps matching TRBD1 or TRBD2 (5 bases each). The J call may be faulty, since TRBJ2-7 better matches the DNA end. Germline CDR1 SGHVS, CDR2 FNYEAQ. The length of the CDR3 is 18 residues. Here the CDR3 reads CASSLAGVGGHQGYEQYF. CDR3 nucleotides: TGTGCCAGCAGCTTAGCGGGGGTTGGAGGTCATCAAGGCTACGAGCAGTACTTC.

The rearrangement joins TRBV5-5 to TRBJ2-5, with 10 positions matching TRBD2. The J call is doubtful: the DNA matches TRBJ2-7 better. Germline CDR1 is SGHKS and CDR2 is YYEKEE (reference sequence). The length of the CDR3 is 16 residues. CDR3 sequence reads: CASSLRVAGGSYEQYF. CDR3 DNA: TGTGCCAGCAGCTTGAGAGTAGCGGGAGGATCCTACGAGCAGTACTTC.

This clonotype was found a few times. The chain is built from TRBV9 and TRBJ2-5, with a tentative D call TRBD2 (6 bases). Per germline, CDR1 SGDLS and CDR2 YYNGEE. Trimming removed 0 bases at V and 1 base at J, with 7 bases between. The CDR3 sequence is 14 residues long. Written as DNA, the CDR3 is TGTGCCAGCAGCGTAGAGGGAGGCCAAGAGACCCAGTACTTC. Translating it yields CASSVEGGQETQYF.

The table lists this clonotype with a few counts. The V and J genes are TRBV10-3 and TRBJ2-5; D possibly corresponds to TRBD2 (5 bases). The germline V gene has CDR1 ENHRY and CDR2 SYGVKD. Trimming left V 4 bases short and J 4 bases short, with 13 bases between. The CDR3 runs to 14 residues. The CDR3 bases are TGTGCCATCAGTGCTCCGGGGAAGGGAGAGACCCAGTACTTC. It encodes CAISAPGKGETQYF.

This clonotype occurred a few times. The rearrangement uses TRBV20-1 and TRBJ2-3, with 16 nucleotides matching TRBD2. Per the germline V gene, CDR1 is DFQATT and CDR2 is SNEGSKA (reference sequence). Losses at the gene ends were 5 bases for V and 3 bases for J; bases not matched to a gene: 8. This CDR3 spans 17 amino acids. The CDR3 coding sequence is TGCAGTGCTGCACCGGGACTAGCGGGAGGGCAAACAGATACGCAGTATTTT. Its translation: CSAAPGLAGGQTDTQYF.

The J gene is TRBJ2-2, the V gene TRBV9, with D possibly called TRBD1 or TRBD2 (5 bases each). Deletions cut 0 bases from V and 1 base from J, with 10 bases between. Germline values: CDR1 SGDLS, CDR2 YYNGEE. This CDR3 has 16 amino acids. In nucleotides, the CDR3 is TGTGCCAGCAGCGTAGCTCGGGGCCTGAACACCGGGGAGCTGTTTTTT. Translating gives CASSVARGLNTGELFF.

The rearrangement joins TRBV9 to TRBJ2-7; 9 bases agree with TRBD2. The J call may not be correct, given that the DNA end is closer to TRBJ2-1. The CDR3 is made up of 15 amino acids. The germline V gene has CDR1 SGDLS and CDR2 YYNGEE. Written as DNA, the CDR3 is TGTGCCAGCAGCGTAGGTAGCGGGGGTTACAATGAGCAGTTCTTC. It specifies CASSVGSGGYNEQFF.

With respect to this clonotype: A junction end diverges from the germline sequence, so it may reflect a read error. The V call is TRBV2, the J call TRBJ2-1, with D unclear. The CDR3 has 13 residues. Per the germline V gene, CDR1 is SNHLY and CDR2 is FYNNEI. The DNA of the CDR3 is TGTGCCAGCAATGAAGTACGCTACAATGAGCAGTTCTTC. This codes for CASNEVRYNEQFF.

This chain connects TRBV2 to TRBJ2-5; D unresolved. The J call is in doubt because the DNA end fits TRBJ2-1 better. The CDR3 is 13 amino acids. CDR1 and CDR2 from the germline V gene are SNHLY and FYNNEI. The CDR3 reads CASSENSHNEQFF. In nucleotides, the CDR3 is TGTGCCAGCAGTGAGAATAGTCACAATGAGCAGTTCTTC.

This clonotype has a handful of counts. This chain connects TRBV4-2 to TRBJ2-5; D perhaps matches TRBD2 (6 bases). The J call may not be correct, given that the DNA end is closer to TRBJ2-7. The germline gives CDR1 LGHNA, CDR2 YNFKEQ. This CDR3 spans 17 amino acids. The CDR3 reads CASSPFPGTGVTYEQYF. The CDR3 DNA sequence: TGTGCCAGCAGCCCATTCCCGGGAACGGGGGTCACCTACGAGCAGTACTTC.

This clonotype was seen more than once but under ten times. The chain recombines TRBV14 with TRBJ2-7; 11 bases line up with TRBD1. Germline assignment: CDR1 SGHDN and CDR2 FVKESK. This CDR3 comprises 16 residues. The junction had 4 bases not matched to a gene; V was cut back by 0 bases and J by 3 bases. The CDR3 DNA is TGTGCCAGCAGCCAAGAAGGAGGGACAGGGGGCTACGAGCAGTACTTC. Protein: CASSQEGGTGGYEQYF.

V usage is TRBV18 and J usage is TRBJ2-1, with TRBD2 matching 7 bases. J gave up 0 bases and V 3 bases, and 5 bases lay outside the gene matches. The CDR3 has 16 amino acids. Germline V lookup: CDR1 KGHSH, CDR2 LQKENI. The CDR3 DNA is TGTGCCAGCTCACCTAGGACTAGTTACTCCTACAATGAGCAGTTCTTC. Protein sequence: CASSPRTSYSYNEQFF.

This clonotype was recorded a few times. The chain recombines TRBV2 with TRBJ2-7; D ambiguous. The CDR3 sequence is 13 residues long. CDR1 and CDR2 from the germline V gene are SNHLY and FYNNEI. With 1 base removed from V and 2 bases from J, the gap between germline ends came to 6 bases. The CDR3 sequence is CASSEVMTYEQYF. The DNA of the CDR3 is TGTGCCAGCAGTGAAGTCATGACCTACGAGCAGTACTTC.

This clonotype was seen only a few times. This chain connects TRBV2 to TRBJ2-7, with 9 positions matching TRBD2. The CDR3 is 16 residues long. The ends lost 4 bases at V and 4 bases at J; junction bases unmatched: 11. Germline values: CDR1 SNHLY, CDR2 FYNNEI. Written as DNA, the CDR3 is TGTGCCAGCAGTGGCCTGCGACTAGCGGATTCGTACGAGCAGTACTTC. Translated: CASSGLRLADSYEQYF. Supplemented by reference TRBV2 and TRBJ2-7, the full variable domain reads EPEVTQTPSHQVTQMGQEVILRCVPISNHLYFYWYRQILGQKVEFLVSFYNNEISEKSEIFDDQFSVERPDGSNFTLKIRSTKLEDSAMYFCASSGLRLADSYEQYFGPGTRLTVT.

This clonotype has just a few counts. The chain employs TRBV2 and TRBJ2-5; TRBD2 aligns across 9 bases. CDR1 and CDR2 from the germline V gene are SNHLY and FYNNEI. Trimming took 0 bases from V and 5 from J; bases not matched to a gene: 7. The CDR3 covers 16 residues. The DNA of the CDR3 is TGTGCCAGCAGTGAAGCGCAAGCGGGAGGCGGGGAGACCCAGTACTTC. Residues: CASSEAQAGGGETQYF.

The chain combines TRBV19 with TRBJ2-1, with D maybe TRBD2 (5 bases). This CDR3 is 14 amino acids long. Between the trimmed V and J ends, which lost 5 bases and 7 bases, there was a span of 15 bases. The germline V gene has CDR1 LNHDA and CDR2 SQIVND (reference sequence). The CDR3 sequence: CASSLSRGGNEQFF. CDR3 coding DNA: TGTGCCAGTAGTCTTAGCAGAGGCGGGAATGAGCAGTTCTTC.

This clonotype has ten or more counts. V gene TRBV29-1 combines with J gene TRBJ2-5; 7 bases align to TRBD2. The CDR3 sequence is 14 residues long. Germline trimming cut 1 base from V and 3 bases from J; bases unmatched to any gene: 5. Germline V lookup: CDR1 SQVTM, CDR2 ANQGSEA. CDR3 amino acids: CSVEVTLAEETQYF. The CDR3 nucleotides are TGCAGCGTTGAAGTAACCCTAGCGGAAGAGACCCAGTACTTC.

The CDR3 bases are TGCAGTGCTCCCCACGCGAGCACAGATACGCAGTATTTT. Translating it yields CSAPHASTDTQYF. The V call is TRBV20-1, the J call TRBJ2-3; D remains unclear. The V end was cut by 5 bases, the J end by 0 bases, with 9 bases between. Germline V CDR1 and CDR2: DFQATT, SNEGSKA (reference sequence). The CDR3 runs 13 residues.

This clonotype was counted a few times. V is TRBV5-1 and J is TRBJ1-1, with a possible D match to TRBD1 (5 bases). The CDR3 loop spans 12 amino acids. V dropped 4 bases and J dropped 5 bases, with 9 bases sitting between them. Germline CDR1 SGHRS, CDR2 YFSETQ. CDR3 nucleotides: TGCGCCAGCAGCAACCAGGGAACTGAAGCTTTCTTT. Protein product: CASSNQGTEAFF.

This chain links TRBV20-1 with TRBJ2-3; 7 bases fit TRBD2. Germline V gene data show CDR1 as DFQATT and CDR2 as SNEGSKA (reference sequence). V shed 5 bases and J 2 bases; nucleotides not matched to a gene: 10. CDR3 length equals 15 residues. The CDR3 reads CSAETSPQTTDTQYF. CDR3 nucleotides: TGCAGTGCTGAGACTAGCCCTCAGACCACAGATACGCAGTATTTT.

The rearrangement uses TRBV27 and TRBJ2-3; D not certain. The CDR3 contains 14 residues. Germline values: CDR1 MNHEY, CDR2 SMNVEV (reference sequence). Trimming took off 3 bases at V and 4 bases at J, with 11 bases between the two ends. In nucleotides, the CDR3 is TGTGCCAGCAGTTTTCAGGCAGGTTCAGATACGCAGTATTTT. This sequence encodes CASSFQAGSDTQYF.

This clonotype was seen a few times. The chain uses TRBV7-6 and TRBJ2-1, with 12 bases fitting TRBD1. V was pared by 5 bases and J by 2 bases, with 1 base of the junction left unmatched. CDR1 and CDR2 from the germline V gene are SGHVS and FNYEAQ. CDR3 length: 15 amino acids. CDR3 nucleotides: TGTGCCAGCAGCCGGGACAGGGGGCCCTACAATGAGCAGTTCTTC. It is translated as CASSRDRGPYNEQFF.

The V gene is TRBV20-1, the J gene TRBJ2-5, with TRBD2 identical over 11 bases. Trimming cost V 1 base and J 4 bases; bases outside gene matches: 11. CDR3 size: 17 residues. Germline V gene sequence: CDR1 DFQATT, CDR2 SNEGSKA (reference sequence). The CDR3 region has the DNA TGCAGTGCTAGAGTAGGCGGTAGCGGGAGGGCGGGAGAGACCCAGTACTTC. It is translated as CSARVGGSGRAGETQYF.

This clonotype showed up just a few times. This may be a read error: a much more frequent sequence differs by one nucleotide. A read error is likely, as this CDR3 ends without the conserved phenylalanine or tryptophan. CDR3 bases: TGTGCCAGCAGTCTAGCGGGCCCTTGGAATGAGCAGTTCTCC. As protein: CASSLAGPWNEQFS. The chain carries TRBV2 and TRBJ2-1; 8 nucleotides align to TRBD2. CDR1 SNHLY and CDR2 FYNNEI come from the germline V gene. The CDR3 is 14 residues long. Trimming removed 5 bases from V and 7 bases from J; junction bases left unmatched: 7.

A few counts support this clonotype. A much larger clone differs by one base, so this may be a read error. J is TRBJ2-7 and V is TRBV6-2 or TRBV6-3; D is perhaps TRBD2 (6 bases). V was clipped by 7 bases and J by 3 bases, with 10 bases between them. The germline V gene has CDR1 MNHEY and CDR2 SVGEGT. The CDR3 covers 12 residues. DNA for the CDR3: TGTGCCAGCACCCAAGCGGGCTACGAGCAGTACTTC. Protein sequence: CASTQAGYEQYF.

The sample holds a few counts of this clonotype. A much bigger clone sits one base away, suggesting this may be a read error. The rearrangement joins TRBV7-2 to TRBJ1-4; D is perhaps TRBD1 (6 bases). The germline gives CDR1 SGHTA, CDR2 FQGNSA. The CDR3 is 17 residues long. The V and J ends lost 1 base and 3 bases respectively, with 15 bases between them. The DNA of the CDR3 is TGTGCCAGCAGCTTAGGCGTAGGGGGGCAAGCTAATGAAAAACTGTTTTTT. Amino acid sequence: CASSLGVGGQANEKLFF. Complete variable domain (other parts from reference TRBV7-2 and TRBJ1-4): GAGVSQSPSNKVTEKGKDVELRCDPISGHTALYWYRQSLGQGLEFLIYFQGNSAPDKSGLPSDRFSAERTGGSVSTLTIQRTQQEDSAVYLCASSLGVGGQANEKLFFGSGTQLSVL.

This clonotype was seen more than once but under ten times. This chain connects TRBV18 to TRBJ1-6; TRBD1 matches 11 bases. CDR3 length: 19 amino acids. The germline V gene has CDR1 KGHSH and CDR2 LQKENI. The V segment lost 2 bases and the J segment 2 bases; nucleotides outside the gene matches: 8. The CDR3 DNA reads TGTGCCAGCTCACCAACCGGGACAGGGGGTGTGACCTATAATTCACCCCTCCACTTT. This codes for CASSPTGTGGVTYNSPLHF.

The chain recombines TRBV30 with TRBJ1-2, with 7 bases lining up with TRBD1. Germline V CDR1 and CDR2: GTSNPN, SVGIG (reference sequence). The V segment lost 2 bases and the J segment 3 bases; nucleotides outside the gene matches: 9. The CDR3 spans 15 residues. CDR3 DNA: TGTGCCTGGAGTAGACTCGGACAGGTCGACTATGGCTACACCTTC. Its translation: CAWSRLGQVDYGYTF.

This chain joins TRBV10-3 and TRBJ2-5; 9 positions match TRBD2. The better agreement between TRBJ2-1 and the DNA end casts doubt on the J call. The CDR3 is 16 amino acids. The V gene's germline CDR1 is ENHRY and CDR2 SYGVKD. The CDR3 nucleotides read TGTGCCATCAGTGGAGCTAGCGGGGCTAACACCAATGAGCAGTTCTTC. It codes for CAISGASGANTNEQFF.

This clonotype was found many times. The chain employs TRBV20-1 and TRBJ2-3; no reliable D call. V dropped 1 base and J dropped 8 bases, with 19 bases sitting between them. This CDR3 is 15 amino acids long. From germline, CDR1 is DFQATT and CDR2 SNEGSKA (reference sequence). DNA for the CDR3: TGCAGTGCTAGAGGCCCGGAAGCCCTGCTTGGTACGCAGTATTTT. Translating it yields CSARGPEALLGTQYF.

With respect to this clonotype: A read error is likely, as this CDR3 ends without the conserved phenylalanine or tryptophan. The limits of the CDR3 on the DNA are not certain, so only TCRdb's listed CDR3 is given. The chain recombines TRBV6-1 with TRBJ2-7; TRBD1, the table's D call, lacks a check against the DNA. Germline CDR1 MNHNS, CDR2 SASEGT. Both ends counted, the CDR3 spans 13 residues. The CDR3 here is CASSEVVTTEPSL.